These T cell receptor beta chains were read from a single sample in a study of T-cell memory formation after mild COVID-19. TCRdb recomputed calls from the 5' RACE reads with MiXCR, one row per CDR3 protein. The sample comprises 250,000 to 350,000 distinct CDR3 sequences, 15% to 20% of which are singletons, and around 23% rests with the top ten. Source material: PBMCs or a T cell subset sorted from them (not recorded which). Every receptor here comes from a man in his late teens or twenties who had mild COVID-19 (a few samples of this study predate the infection). Cell type and time point are not known. The CDR3 runs from the conserved cysteine through the conserved F or W. D genes are given only for firm matches. Some rows have no size entry. The others give once, few or many, or a class for an expanded clone.

>-|TRBV7-2|TRBJ1-1|-
TGTGCCAGCAGCCCTTCATGGGTGGGGAACACTGAAGCTTTCTTT
CASSPSWVGNTEAFF
>-|TRBV2|TRBJ1-1|-
TGTGCCAGCGGCAGGGATCGGACTGAAGCTTTCTTT
CASGRDRTEAFF
>few|TRBV5-1|TRBJ1-2|-
TGCGCCAGCAGCTTGGACGGGAACCTTAACTATGGCTACACCTTC
CASSLDGNLNYGYTF
>-|TRBV20-1|TRBJ1-3|-
TGCAGTGCCCCCTTCTTCTCTGGAAACACCATATATTTT
CSAPFFSGNTIYF
>-|TRBV4-3|TRBJ2-3|-
TGCGCCAGCAGCCAAGGGGTTTCAGATACGCAGTATTTT
CASSQGVSDTQYF
>-|TRBV12-3/TRBV12-4|TRBJ2-1|TRBD2
TGTGCCAGCAGTTTAGGTAGCGGGGCATACAATGAGCAGTTCTTC
CASSLGSGAYNEQFF
>-|TRBV2|TRBJ2-3|-
TGTGCCAGCAGTGAAGAGCTCAGGGCGCAGTATTTT
CASSEELRAQYF
>-|TRBV25-1|TRBJ1-2|-
TGTGCCAGCAGTATTGTAGGTCCCTATGGCTACACCTTC
CASSIVGPYGYTF
>-|TRBV7-2|TRBJ2-3|TRBD2
TGTGCCAGCAGCTTAGTGGCTAGCGGGGGGTTGCGCACAGATACGCAGTATTTT
CASSLVASGGLRTDTQYF
>-|TRBV5-1|TRBJ2-5|-
TGCGCCAGCAGCGCGACACCCGCCAGCCAAGAGACCCAGTACTTC
CASSATPASQETQYF
>few|TRBV9|TRBJ2-4|TRBD1
TGTGCCAGCAGCCCAACAGGGGTTGACATTCAGTACTTC
CASSPTGVDIQYF
>-|TRBV7-2|TRBJ2-3|TRBD2
TGTGCCAGCAGCTTAGGCTCTAGCGGAACAGATACGCAGTATTTT
CASSLGSSGTDTQYF
>-|TRBV6-5|TRBJ2-3|-
TGTGCCAGCAGCCGCCTCGGTGGCACAGATACGCAGTATTTT
CASSRLGGTDTQYF
>many|TRBV6-4|TRBJ2-4|TRBD2
TGTGCCAGCAGTGACCAAGCGGGGGGGGGAAACATTCAGTACTTC
CASSDQAGGGNIQYF
>-|TRBV6-4|TRBJ1-1|TRBD1
TGTGCCAGCAGGGCCAGGGGGGACACTGAAGCTTTCTTT
CASRARGDTEAFF
>-|TRBV10-3|TRBJ2-7|-
TGTGCCACAGGGACCCCCTCCGCCGAGCAGTACTTC
CATGTPSAEQYF
>few|TRBV15|TRBJ2-7|-
TGTGCCACCAGCAGAGATCGGGGAGCATCCTCCTACGAGCAGTACTTC
CATSRDRGASSYEQYF
>many|TRBV11-2|TRBJ2-1|TRBD2
TGTGCCAGCAGCCGCGGGCTTAGCGGGGGGTCCTCCTACAATGAGCAGTTCTTC
CASSRGLSGGSSYNEQFF
>few|TRBV6-5|TRBJ2-1|-
TGTGCCAGCAGGCAAACAGGGTCCGATGAGCAGTTCTTC
CASRQTGSDEQFF
>-|TRBV7-9|TRBJ2-2|-
TGTGCCAGCAGCCCTCCGTGGTTCACCGGGGAGCTGTTTTTT
CASSPPWFTGELFF
>few|TRBV5-1|TRBJ1-2|TRBD1
TGCGCCAGCAGGCGGACAGGGGCCCGAGATGGCTACACCTTC
CASRRTGARDGYTF
>few|TRBV4-1|TRBJ2-3|-
TGCGCCAGCAGCATATTGGACCTAGGGACAGATACGCAGTATTTT
CASSILDLGTDTQYF
>-|TRBV20-1|TRBJ2-1|TRBD2
TGCAGTGCCAAATCCTTTTCTAGCGGGGTCGGCGATGAGCAGTTCTTC
CSAKSFSSGVGDEQFF
>-|TRBV10-2|TRBJ1-1|TRBD1
TGCGCCAGCAGTGAGTTTAGGACAGGTGGAGCTTTCTTT
CASSEFRTGGAFF
>-|TRBV29-1|TRBJ1-3|-
TGCAGCGTTTGGGTCATCTCTGGAAACACCATATATTTT
CSVWVISGNTIYF
>few|TRBV6-5|TRBJ1-1|-
TGTGCCAGCAGAAGCACAAGGGCCCCTGAAGCTTTCTTT
CASRSTRAPEAFF
>many|TRBV12-3/TRBV12-4|TRBJ2-3|-
TGTGCCAGCCGTGAGGCGGGGGCTAGCACAGATACGCAGTATTTT
CASREAGASTDTQYF
>few|TRBV6-6|TRBJ2-7|TRBD1
TGTGCCAGCAGTTACTCGGACAGGACGAACTCCTACGAGCAGTACTTC
CASSYSDRTNSYEQYF
>many|TRBV5-1|TRBJ1-1|-
TGCGCCAGCAGCAATCGTAGTTGGGCGGTGAACACTGAAGCTTTCTTT
CASSNRSWAVNTEAFF
>few|TRBV7-2|TRBJ2-7|-
TGTGCCAGCAGCTTCCAGGGGCTAGCCGTCTCCTACGAGCAGTACTTC
CASSFQGLAVSYEQYF
>few|TRBV27|TRBJ2-2|-
TGTGCCAGCAGTGCGGGACACCCGAACACCGGGGAGCTGTTTTTT
CASSAGHPNTGELFF
>-|TRBV6-6|TRBJ2-2|TRBD2
TGTGCCAGCCGGGCTAGCGGGGGGAACACCGGGGAGCTGTTTTTT
CASRASGGNTGELFF
>many|TRBV5-1|TRBJ2-7|-
TGCGCCAGCAGCCGGGGCTCCTACGAGCAGTACTTC
CASSRGSYEQYF
>-|TRBV5-6|TRBJ2-7|-
TGTGCCAGCAGCTTGACCCACTACGAGCAGTACTTC
CASSLTHYEQYF
>many|TRBV20-1|TRBJ1-1|-
TGCAGTGCATGGAGGGGGAACACTGAAGCTTTCTTT
CSAWRGNTEAFF
>-|TRBV6-2/TRBV6-3|TRBJ2-5|-
TGTGCCAGCAGTTACGCGGCAGGGCGAGAGACCCAGTACTTC
CASSYAAGRETQYF
>-|TRBV7-3|TRBJ2-1|TRBD2
TGTGCCAGCAGCGTTAGCGGGGTTAACAATGAGCAGTTCTTC
CASSVSGVNNEQFF
>-|TRBV7-9|TRBJ2-7|TRBD1
TGTGCCAGCAGCTTGTCCGGACAGGGGAGGCAGTACTTC
CASSLSGQGRQYF
>many|TRBV12-3/TRBV12-4|TRBJ2-3|-
TGTGCCAGCAGTCCTCAGGAGGCCAGGGCGCAGTATTTT
CASSPQEARAQYF
>many|TRBV5-1|TRBJ2-2|-
TGCGCCAGCAGCTTGGGGACAACGAACACCGGGGAGCTGTTTTTT
CASSLGTTNTGELFF
>-|TRBV15|TRBJ2-3|TRBD1
TGTGCCACCAGCAGGGACAGGGGCCGTACCCGCTACACAGATACGCAGTATTTT
CATSRDRGRTRYTDTQYF
>-|TRBV12-3/TRBV12-4|TRBJ1-2|-
TGTGCCAGCAGTTTGTTGGACAGAGAAAACTATGGCTACACCTTC
CASSLLDRENYGYTF
>few|TRBV5-1|TRBJ1-1|-
TGCGCCAGCAGCTTCTCCACTTCTACTGAAGCTTTCTTT
CASSFSTSTEAFF
>few|TRBV4-2|TRBJ2-3|-
TGTGCCAGCAGCCAGGTAGGCGGCCGAAGCACAGATACGCAGTATTTT
CASSQVGGRSTDTQYF
>-|TRBV5-6|TRBJ1-5|-
TGTGCCAGCAGCTTGGGGGTACAGCCCCAGCATTTT
CASSLGVQPQHF
>few|TRBV4-2|TRBJ1-3|-
TGTGCCAGCAGCCAAGATAGCTCTGGAAACACCATATATTTT
CASSQDSSGNTIYF